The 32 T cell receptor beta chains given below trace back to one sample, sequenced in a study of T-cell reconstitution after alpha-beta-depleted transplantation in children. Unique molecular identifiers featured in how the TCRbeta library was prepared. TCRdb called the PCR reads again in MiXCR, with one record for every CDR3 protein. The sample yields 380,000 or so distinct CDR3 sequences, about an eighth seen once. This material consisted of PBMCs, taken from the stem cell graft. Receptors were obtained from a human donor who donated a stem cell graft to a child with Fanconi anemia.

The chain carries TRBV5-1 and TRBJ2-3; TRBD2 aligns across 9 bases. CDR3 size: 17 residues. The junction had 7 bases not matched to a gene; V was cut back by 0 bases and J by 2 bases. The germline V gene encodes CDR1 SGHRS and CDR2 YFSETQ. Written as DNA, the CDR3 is TGCGCCAGCAGCTTGGAAGCGACTAGCGGATCCACAGATACGCAGTATTTT. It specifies CASSLEATSGSTDTQYF.

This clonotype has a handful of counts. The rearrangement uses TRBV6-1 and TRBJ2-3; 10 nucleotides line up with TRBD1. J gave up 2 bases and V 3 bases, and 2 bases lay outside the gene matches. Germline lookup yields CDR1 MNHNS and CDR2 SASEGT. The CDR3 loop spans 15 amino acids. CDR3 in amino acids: CASSEGTGATDTQYF. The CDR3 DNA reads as TGTGCCAGCAGTGAGGGGACAGGGGCCACAGATACGCAGTATTTT.

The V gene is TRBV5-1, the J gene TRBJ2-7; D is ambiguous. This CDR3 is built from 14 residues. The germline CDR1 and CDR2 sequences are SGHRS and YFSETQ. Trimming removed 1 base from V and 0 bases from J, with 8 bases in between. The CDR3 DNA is TGCGCCAGCAGCTTGTCGGCACGCTCCTACGAGCAGTACTTC. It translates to CASSLSARSYEQYF.

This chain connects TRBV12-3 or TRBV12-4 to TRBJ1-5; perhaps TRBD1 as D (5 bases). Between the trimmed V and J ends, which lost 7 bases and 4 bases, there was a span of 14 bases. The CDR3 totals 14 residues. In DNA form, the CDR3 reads TGTGCCAGCAAGGCGGCAGGGAGGAATCAGCCCCAGCATTTT. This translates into CASKAAGRNQPQHF.

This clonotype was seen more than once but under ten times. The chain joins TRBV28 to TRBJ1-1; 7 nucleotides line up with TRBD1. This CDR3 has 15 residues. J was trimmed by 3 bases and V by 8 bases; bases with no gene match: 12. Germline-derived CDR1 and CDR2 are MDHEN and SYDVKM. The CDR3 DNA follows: TGTGCCAGCGCCTTTTCGAGGGGGCGGTACACTGAAGCTTTCTTT. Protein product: CASAFSRGRYTEAFF.

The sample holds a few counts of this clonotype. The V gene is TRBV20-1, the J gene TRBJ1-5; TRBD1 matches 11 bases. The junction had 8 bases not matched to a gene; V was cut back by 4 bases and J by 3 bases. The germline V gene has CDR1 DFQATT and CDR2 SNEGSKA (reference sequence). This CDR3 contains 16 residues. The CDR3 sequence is CSAIQRDRGSNQPQHF. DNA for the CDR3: TGCAGTGCTATCCAAAGGGACAGGGGGTCCAATCAGCCCCAGCATTTT.

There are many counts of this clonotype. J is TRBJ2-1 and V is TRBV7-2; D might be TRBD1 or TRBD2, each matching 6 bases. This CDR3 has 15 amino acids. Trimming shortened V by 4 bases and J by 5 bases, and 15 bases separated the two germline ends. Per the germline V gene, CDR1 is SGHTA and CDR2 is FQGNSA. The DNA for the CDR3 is TGTGCCAGCAGCTGGGGGCTAGCGAAAAACAATGAGCAGTTCTTC. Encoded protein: CASSWGLAKNNEQFF. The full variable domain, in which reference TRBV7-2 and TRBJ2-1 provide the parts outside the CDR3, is GAGVSQSPSNKVTEKGKDVELRCDPISGHTALYWYRQSLGQGLEFLIYFQGNSAPDKSGLPSDRFSAERTGGSVSTLTIQRTQQEDSAVYLCASSWGLAKNNEQFFGPGTRLTVL.

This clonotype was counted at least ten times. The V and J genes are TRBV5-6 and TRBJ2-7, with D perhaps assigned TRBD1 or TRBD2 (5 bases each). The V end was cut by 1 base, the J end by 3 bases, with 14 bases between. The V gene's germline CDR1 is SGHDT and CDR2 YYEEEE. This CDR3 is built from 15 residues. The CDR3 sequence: CASSLTGAEDYEQYV. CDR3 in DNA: TGTGCCAGCAGCTTGACCGGGGCGGAAGACTACGAGCAGTACGTC.

As DNA, the CDR3 is TGTGCCAGCAGTGATACTCGGGCCTCAGGGGATGGCTACACCTTC. Its translation is CASSDTRASGDGYTF. This sequence joins TRBV6-2 or TRBV6-3 and TRBJ1-2; D is possibly TRBD1 (6 bases). Trimming pared 5 bases from V and 6 bases from J, leaving 19 bases between. CDR3 length: 15 residues. Germline loops: CDR1 MNHEY, CDR2 SVGEGT.

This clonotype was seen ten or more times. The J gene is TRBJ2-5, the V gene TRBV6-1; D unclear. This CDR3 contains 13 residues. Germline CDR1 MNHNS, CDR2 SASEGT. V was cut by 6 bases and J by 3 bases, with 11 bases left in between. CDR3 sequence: CASSPGPKETQYF. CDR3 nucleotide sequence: TGTGCCAGCAGCCCCGGGCCAAAAGAGACCCAGTACTTC.

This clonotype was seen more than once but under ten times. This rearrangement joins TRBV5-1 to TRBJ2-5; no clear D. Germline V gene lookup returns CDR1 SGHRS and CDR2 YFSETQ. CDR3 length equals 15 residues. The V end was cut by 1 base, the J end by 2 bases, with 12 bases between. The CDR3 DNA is TGCGCCAGCAGCTTGATTCCGACGGAACAAGAGACCCAGTACTTC. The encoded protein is CASSLIPTEQETQYF.

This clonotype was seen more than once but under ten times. The CDR3 is CASTRTRMNTEAFF. The CDR3 DNA reads as TGTGCCAGCACAAGGACAAGGATGAACACTGAAGCTTTCTTT. The chain uses TRBV6-5 and TRBJ1-1, with D perhaps matching TRBD1 (5 bases). The V gene lost 7 bases and the J gene lost 0 bases, with 12 bases spanning the gap. This CDR3 comprises 14 residues. Germline V gene lookup returns CDR1 MNHEY and CDR2 SVGAGI.

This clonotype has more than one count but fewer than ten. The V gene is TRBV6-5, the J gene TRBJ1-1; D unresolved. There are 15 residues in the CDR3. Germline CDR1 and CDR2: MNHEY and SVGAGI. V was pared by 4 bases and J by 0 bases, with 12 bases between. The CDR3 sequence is CASSFEGSMNTEAFF. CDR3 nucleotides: TGTGCCAGCAGTTTTGAAGGGTCCATGAACACTGAAGCTTTCTTT.

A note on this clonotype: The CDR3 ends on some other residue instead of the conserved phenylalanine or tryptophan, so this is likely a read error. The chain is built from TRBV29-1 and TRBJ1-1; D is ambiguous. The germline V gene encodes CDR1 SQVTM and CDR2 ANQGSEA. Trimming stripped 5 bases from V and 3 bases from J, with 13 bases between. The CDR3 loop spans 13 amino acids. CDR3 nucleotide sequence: TGCAGCGTTACATCCGGGAGACACACTGAAGCTTTCCTT. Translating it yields CSVTSGRHTEAFL.

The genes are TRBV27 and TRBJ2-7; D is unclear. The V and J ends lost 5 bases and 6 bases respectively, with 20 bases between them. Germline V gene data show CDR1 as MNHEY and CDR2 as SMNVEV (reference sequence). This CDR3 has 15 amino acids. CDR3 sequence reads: CASSQTSSGSAEQYF. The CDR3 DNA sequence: TGTGCCAGCAGTCAAACCAGTTCAGGCAGCGCCGAGCAGTACTTC.

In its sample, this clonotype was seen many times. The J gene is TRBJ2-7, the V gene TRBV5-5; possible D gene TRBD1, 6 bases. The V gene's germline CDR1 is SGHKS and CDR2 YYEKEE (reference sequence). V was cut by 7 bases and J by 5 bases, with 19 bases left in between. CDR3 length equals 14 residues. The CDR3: CASSRQGKLDEQYF. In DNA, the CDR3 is TGTGCCAGCTCACGCCAGGGGAAATTAGACGAGCAGTACTTC.

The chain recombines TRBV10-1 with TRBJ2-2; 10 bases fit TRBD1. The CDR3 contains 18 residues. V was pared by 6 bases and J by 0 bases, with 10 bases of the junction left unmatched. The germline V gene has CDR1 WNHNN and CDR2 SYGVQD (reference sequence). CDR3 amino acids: CASSRDRGHRSNTGELFF. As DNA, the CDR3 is TGCGCCAGCAGCCGGGACAGGGGACATAGATCGAACACCGGGGAGCTGTTTTTT.

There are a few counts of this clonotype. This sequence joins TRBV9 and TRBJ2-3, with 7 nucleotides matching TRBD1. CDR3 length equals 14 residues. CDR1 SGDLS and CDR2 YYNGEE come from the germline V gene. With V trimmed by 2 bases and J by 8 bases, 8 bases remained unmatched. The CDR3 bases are TGTGCCAGCAGCGTCCTCGGGACAGTGAGTACGCAGTATTTT. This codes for CASSVLGTVSTQYF.

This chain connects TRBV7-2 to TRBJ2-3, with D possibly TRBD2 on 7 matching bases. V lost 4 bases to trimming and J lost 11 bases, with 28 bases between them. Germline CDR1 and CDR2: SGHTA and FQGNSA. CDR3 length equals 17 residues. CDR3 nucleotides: TGTGCCAGCAGCTCTTATATGGGGGGGCGTGGGGCCGGGGGGCAGTATTTT. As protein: CASSSYMGGRGAGGQYF.

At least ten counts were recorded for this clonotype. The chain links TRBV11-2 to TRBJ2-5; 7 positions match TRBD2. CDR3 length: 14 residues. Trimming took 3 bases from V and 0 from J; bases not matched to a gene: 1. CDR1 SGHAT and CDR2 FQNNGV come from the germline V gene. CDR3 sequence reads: CASSLGLYQETQYF. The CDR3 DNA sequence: TGTGCCAGCAGCTTGGGACTATACCAAGAGACCCAGTACTTC.

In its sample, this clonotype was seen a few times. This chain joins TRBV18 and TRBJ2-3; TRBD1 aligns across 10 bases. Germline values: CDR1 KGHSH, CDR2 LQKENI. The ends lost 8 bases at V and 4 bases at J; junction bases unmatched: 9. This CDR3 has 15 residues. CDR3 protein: CASQLTGGTADTQYF. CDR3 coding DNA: TGTGCCAGCCAATTGACAGGGGGCACGGCAGATACGCAGTATTTT.

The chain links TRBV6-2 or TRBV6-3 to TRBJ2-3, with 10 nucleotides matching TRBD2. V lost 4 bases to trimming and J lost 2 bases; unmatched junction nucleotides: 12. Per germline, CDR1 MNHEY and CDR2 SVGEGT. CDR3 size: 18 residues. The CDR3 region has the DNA TGTGCCAGCAGTTTAGACCCCCCTACTAGCGGGGTCACAGATACGCAGTATTTT. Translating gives CASSLDPPTSGVTDTQYF.

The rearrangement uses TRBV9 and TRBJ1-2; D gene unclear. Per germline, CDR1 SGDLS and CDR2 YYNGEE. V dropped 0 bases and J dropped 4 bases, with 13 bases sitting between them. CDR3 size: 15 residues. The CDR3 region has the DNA TGTGCCAGCAGCGTAGGTGACGGTGGATTCTATGGCTACACCTTC. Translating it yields CASSVGDGGFYGYTF.

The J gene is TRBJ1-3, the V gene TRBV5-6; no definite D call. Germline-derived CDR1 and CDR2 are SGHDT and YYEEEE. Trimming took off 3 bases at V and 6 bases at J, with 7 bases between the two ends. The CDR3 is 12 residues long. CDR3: CASSYEPNTIYF. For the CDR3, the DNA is TGTGCCAGCAGCTATGAACCAAACACCATATATTTT.

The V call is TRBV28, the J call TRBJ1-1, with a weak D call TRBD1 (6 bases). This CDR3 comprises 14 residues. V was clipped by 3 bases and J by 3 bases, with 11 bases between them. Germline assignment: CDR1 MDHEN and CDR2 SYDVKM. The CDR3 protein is CASSLAGEDTEAFF. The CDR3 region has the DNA TGTGCCAGCAGTTTGGCAGGGGAGGACACTGAAGCTTTCTTT.

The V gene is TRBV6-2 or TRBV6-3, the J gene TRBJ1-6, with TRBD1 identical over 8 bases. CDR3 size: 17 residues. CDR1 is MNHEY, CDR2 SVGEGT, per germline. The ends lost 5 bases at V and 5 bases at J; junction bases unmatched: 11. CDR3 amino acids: CASSRVSGQGHNSPLHF. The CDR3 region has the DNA TGTGCCAGCAGTCGGGTCAGCGGACAGGGACATAATTCACCCCTCCACTTT.

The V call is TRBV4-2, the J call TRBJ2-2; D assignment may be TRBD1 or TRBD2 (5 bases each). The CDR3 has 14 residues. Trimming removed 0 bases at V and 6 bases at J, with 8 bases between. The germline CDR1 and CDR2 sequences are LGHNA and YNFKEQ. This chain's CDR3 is CASSQEGVAGELFF. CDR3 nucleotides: TGTGCCAGCAGCCAAGAGGGGGTCGCCGGGGAGCTGTTTTTT.

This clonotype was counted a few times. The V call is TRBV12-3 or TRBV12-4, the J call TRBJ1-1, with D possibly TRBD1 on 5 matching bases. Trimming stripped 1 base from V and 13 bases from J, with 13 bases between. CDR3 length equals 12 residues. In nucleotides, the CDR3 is TGTGCCAGCAGTTTAGGGGTGAAGGGGAATTTCTTT. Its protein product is CASSLGVKGNFF.

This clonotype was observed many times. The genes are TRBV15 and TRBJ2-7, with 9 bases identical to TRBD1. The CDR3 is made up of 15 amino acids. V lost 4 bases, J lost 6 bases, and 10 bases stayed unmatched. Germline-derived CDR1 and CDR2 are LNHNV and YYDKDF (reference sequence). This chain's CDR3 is CATSKSRDRAGEQYF. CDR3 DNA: TGTGCCACCAGCAAGTCTCGGGACAGGGCTGGCGAGCAGTACTTC. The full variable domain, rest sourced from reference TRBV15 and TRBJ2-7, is DAMVIQNPRYQVTQFGKPVTLSCSQTLNHNVMYWYQQKSSQAPKLLFHYYDKDFNNEADTPDNFQSRRPNTSFCFLDIRSPGLGDTAMYLCATSKSRDRAGEQYFGPGTRLTVT.

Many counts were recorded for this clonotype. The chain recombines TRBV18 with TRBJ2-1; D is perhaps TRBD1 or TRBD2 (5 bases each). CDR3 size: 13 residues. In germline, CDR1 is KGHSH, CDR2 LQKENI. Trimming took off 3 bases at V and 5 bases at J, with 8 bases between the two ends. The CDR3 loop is CASSPGPHNEQFF. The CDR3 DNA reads TGTGCCAGCTCACCGGGACCTCACAATGAGCAGTTCTTC.

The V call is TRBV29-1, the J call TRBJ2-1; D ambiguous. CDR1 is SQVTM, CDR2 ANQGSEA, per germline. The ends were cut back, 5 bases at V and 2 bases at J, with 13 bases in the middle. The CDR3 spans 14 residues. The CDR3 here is CSVLAGGTYNEQFF. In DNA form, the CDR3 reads TGCAGCGTTCTCGCTGGCGGAACCTACAATGAGCAGTTCTTC.

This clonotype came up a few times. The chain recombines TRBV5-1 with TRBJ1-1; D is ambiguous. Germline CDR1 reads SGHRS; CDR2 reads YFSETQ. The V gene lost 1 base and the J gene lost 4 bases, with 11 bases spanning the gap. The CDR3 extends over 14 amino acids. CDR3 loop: CASSLSAEVTEAFF. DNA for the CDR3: TGCGCCAGCAGCTTGTCAGCGGAGGTCACTGAAGCTTTCTTT.